These 14 T cell receptor beta chains came from one sample sequenced in a study of siplizumab effects on memory and regulatory T cells. No cognate antigen is known for these TCRs. The mixed lymphocyte reaction cells underwent coculture at 37°C for over 5 days. The repertoire was sequenced with immunoSEQ multiplex PCR; TCRdb's copy has only in-frame clones and lacks some. The data hold roughly 9,600 clones, with roughly two fifths observed a single time. Sequencing was carried out using CFSE-low (dividing) CD4+ T cells sorted from an allogeneic mixed lymphocyte reaction. The receptor set was obtained from a human donor in good health; the cells came from an allogeneic mixed lymphocyte reaction.

The CDR3 DNA follows: TGTGCCAGTACACAGGGACCTTATAGCAATCAGCCCCAGCATTTT. It yields the protein CASTQGPYSNQPQHF. V gene TRBV19 combines with J gene TRBJ1-5, with D perhaps matching TRBD1 (6 bases). Trimming took off 7 bases at V and 0 bases at J, with 13 bases between the two ends. Germline lookup yields CDR1 LNHDA and CDR2 SQIVND (reference sequence). There are 15 residues in the CDR3.

The chain combines TRBV5-1 with TRBJ2-1; D perhaps matches TRBD1 (6 bases). V was cut by 3 bases and J by 5 bases, with 15 bases left in between. This CDR3 comprises 15 residues. The germline V gene has CDR1 SGHRS and CDR2 YFSETQ. The CDR3 loop reads CASSWGLVWDNEQFF. The CDR3 coding sequence is TGCGCCAGCAGCTGGGGGCTGGTGTGGGACAATGAGCAGTTCTTC.

This chain's CDR3 is CASSSGNSYNEQFF. The CDR3 nucleotides are TGTGCCAGCAGTAGCGGGAACTCCTACAATGAGCAGTTCTTC. The V gene is TRBV6-1, the J gene TRBJ2-1; 7 bases are a match to TRBD2. Germline CDR1 MNHNS, CDR2 SASEGT. CDR3 length: 14 residues. Unmatched junction bases numbered 1, after V lost 5 bases and J lost 0 bases.

This clone has only a few counts. This chain links TRBV2 with TRBJ2-5, with 12 bases aligning to TRBD2. With V trimmed by 6 bases and J by 4 bases, 3 bases remained unmatched. In germline, CDR1 is SNHLY, CDR2 FYNNEI. This CDR3 spans 14 amino acids. CDR3 coding DNA: TGTGCCAGCAGGGGGGGACTAGCGGGAGAGACCCAGTACTTC. This gives the protein CASRGGLAGETQYF.

This clone was counted a few times. V and J are TRBV7-9 and TRBJ1-4; D is uncertain. Germline lookup yields CDR1 SEHNR and CDR2 FQNEAQ (reference sequence). CDR3 length: 14 amino acids. With 0 bases removed from V and 3 bases from J, the gap between germline ends came to 5 bases. DNA of the CDR3: TGTGCCAGCAGCTTAGCCGGGCCTAATGAAAAACTGTTTTTT. It translates to CASSLAGPNEKLFF.

The V and J genes are TRBV28 and TRBJ2-6; D ambiguous. This CDR3 comprises 16 residues. V gave up 3 bases and J gave up 0 bases, with 9 bases separating them. CDR1 is MDHEN and CDR2 is SYDVKM in the germline V gene. The CDR3 DNA reads TGTGCCAGCAGTTTTCTACGGATCTCTGGGGCCAACGTCCTGACTTTC. Encoded protein: CASSFLRISGANVLTF.

The chain carries TRBV10-3 and TRBJ2-1; TRBD1 aligns across 7 bases. CDR1 is ENHRY and CDR2 is SYGVKD in the germline V gene. Losses at the gene ends were 6 bases for V and 9 bases for J; bases not matched to a gene: 20. The CDR3 loop spans 17 amino acids. The CDR3 DNA reads TGTGCCATCAGGCCAAACAGGGGCGCTGCAGCTGACAGTGAGCAGTTCTTC. Translated, it gives CAIRPNRGAAADSEQFF.

The chain combines TRBV4-2 with TRBJ2-2; D might be TRBD1 (6 bases). In germline, CDR1 is LGHNA, CDR2 YNFKEQ. V lost 7 bases and J lost 4, with 13 bases in between. The CDR3 extends over 14 amino acids. The CDR3 spells CASIRYRATGELFF. CDR3 in DNA: TGTGCCAGCATAAGGTACAGGGCCACCGGGGAGCTGTTTTTT.

V and J are TRBV6-5 and TRBJ2-1; 8 nucleotides align to TRBD2. The CDR3 extends over 16 amino acids. Germline V lookup: CDR1 MNHEY, CDR2 SVGAGI. V lost 0 bases, J lost 1 base, and 2 bases stayed unmatched. CDR3 coding DNA: TGTGCCAGCAGTTACTCGGGACTAGGGTCCTACAATGAGCAGTTCTTC. Protein product: CASSYSGLGSYNEQFF.

This sequence joins TRBV6-5 and TRBJ1-2, with D possibly being TRBD1 (6 bases). V was clipped by 4 bases and J by 4 bases, with 16 bases between them. Looked up from germline, CDR1 is MNHEY and CDR2 is SVGAGI. The CDR3 has 15 residues. CDR3 sequence: CASSFRGQGSYGYTF. The CDR3 DNA reads as TGTGCCAGCAGTTTCAGGGGCCAAGGATCCTATGGCTACACCTTC.

The rearrangement joins TRBV6-5 to TRBJ2-7; D gene uncertain. Trimming stripped 10 bases from V and 1 base from J, with 11 bases between. The CDR3 totals 12 residues. Germline CDR1 reads MNHEY; CDR2 reads SVGAGI. The CDR3 DNA follows: TGTGCCACCCAAAGCTCGTCCTACGAGCAGTACTTC. Its translation: CATQSSSYEQYF.

The V and J genes are TRBV30 and TRBJ2-7; TRBD2 matches at 9 bases. Trimming at V came to 2 bases and at J to 5 bases, leaving 13 bases not matched to a gene. The CDR3 is 16 amino acids. Germline V gene sequence: CDR1 GTSNPN, CDR2 SVGIG (reference sequence). This chain's CDR3 is CAWSKLSAGGPNEQYF. The CDR3, as DNA: TGTGCCTGGAGTAAGCTATCGGCGGGAGGGCCGAACGAGCAGTACTTC.

This clone appeared a few times. This rearrangement joins TRBV23-1 to TRBJ2-3; 13 nucleotides line up with TRBD2. TRBV23-1 is identified as an open reading frame with a role that is uncertain. Trimming took 5 bases from V and 5 from J; bases not matched to a gene: 10. This CDR3 has 17 amino acids. CDR3 DNA sequence: TGCGCCAGCAGTTCTACCGGGACTAGCGGGATTTTAGATACGCAGTATTTT. Residues: CASSSTGTSGILDTQYF.

The chain joins TRBV5-1 to TRBJ1-3; D not resolved. V was clipped by 1 base and J by 0 bases, with 14 bases between them. The V gene's germline CDR1 is SGHRS and CDR2 YFSETQ. This CDR3 has 17 amino acids. The CDR3 coding sequence is TGCGCCAGCAGCTTGCAGGTCGGCCAGCGCTCTGGAAACACCATATATTTT. Encoded protein: CASSLQVGQRSGNTIYF.